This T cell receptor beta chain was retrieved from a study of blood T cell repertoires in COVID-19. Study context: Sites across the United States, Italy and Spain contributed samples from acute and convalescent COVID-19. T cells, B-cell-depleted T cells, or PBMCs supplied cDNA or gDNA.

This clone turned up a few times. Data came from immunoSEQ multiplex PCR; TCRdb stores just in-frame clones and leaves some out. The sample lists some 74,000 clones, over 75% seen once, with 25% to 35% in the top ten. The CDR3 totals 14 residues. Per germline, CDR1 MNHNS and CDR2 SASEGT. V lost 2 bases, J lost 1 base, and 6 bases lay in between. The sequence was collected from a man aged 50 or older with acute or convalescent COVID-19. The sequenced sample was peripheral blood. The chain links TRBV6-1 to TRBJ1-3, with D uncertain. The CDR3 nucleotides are TGTGCCAGCAGTGAACGAGCATCTGGAAACACCATATATTTT. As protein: CASSERASGNTIYF.